One and the same sample provided the 16 T cell receptor beta chains below, sequenced in a study of OX40 agonist ivuxolimab in advanced cancers. Assay: immunoSEQ multiplex PCR; the TCRdb copy retains only in-frame clones and omits some. The data show under 85,000 clones, with about nine tenths seen just once and approximately 0.3% held by the top ten. Here the sequenced sample was CD4+ or CD8+ T cells sorted from blood, taken in a trial of the OX40 agonist ivuxolimab. The receptor source for this set is an adult with an advanced solid tumor such as melanoma, head and neck, liver or kidney cancer.

Notes on this clone: An end of the junction does not agree with germline; a read error may underlie this. This chain uses TRBV7-8 with TRBJ1-2, with 7 positions matching TRBD1. Germline CDR1 SGHVS, CDR2 FQNEAQ. This CDR3 has 13 residues. The CDR3 region has the DNA TGTGCCAGCAGGTTAGACAGGGTCGGAGGCTACACCTTC. It codes for CASRLDRVGGYTF.

This clone was recorded once. This chain joins TRBV27 and TRBJ2-6; D is perhaps TRBD1 (6 bases). This CDR3 comprises 15 residues. Germline V gives CDR1 MNHEY, CDR2 SMNVEV (reference sequence). V lost 9 bases and J lost 4, with 16 bases in between. CDR3 nucleotide sequence: TGTGCCAGTACACAGGGATTGTTAGGGGCCAACGTCCTGACTTTC. Its translation: CASTQGLLGANVLTF.

The chain carries TRBV27 and TRBJ1-5; D is possibly TRBD1 (5 bases). Trimming removed 4 bases from V and 2 bases from J, with 15 bases in between. Germline V gene lookup returns CDR1 MNHEY and CDR2 SMNVEV (reference sequence). This CDR3 region has 16 residues. The CDR3 here is CASSSGVGSGNQPQHF. DNA for the CDR3: TGTGCCAGCAGTTCGGGGGTGGGTTCGGGCAATCAGCCCCAGCATTTT.

The chain carries TRBV5-4 and TRBJ1-3, with 11 bases identical to TRBD1. After removal of 1 base from V and 0 bases from J, the junction contained 3 bases not matched to a gene. The CDR3 contains 17 residues. The germline V gene encodes CDR1 SGHNT and CDR2 YYREEE (reference sequence). In DNA form, the CDR3 reads TGTGCCAGCAGCTTGAGGGACAGGGGGTTCTCTGGAAACACCATATATTTT. Translation gives CASSLRDRGFSGNTIYF.

The chain couples TRBV19 to TRBJ1-5; D may be TRBD1 (5 bases). Trimming pared 5 bases from V and 9 bases from J, leaving 20 bases between. The CDR3 contains 15 residues. Per germline, CDR1 LNHDA and CDR2 SQIVND (reference sequence). DNA of the CDR3: TGTGCCAGTAGTGCCCAGACCGGGACGGTAAGGCCCCAGCATTTT. Its translation is CASSAQTGTVRPQHF.

The rearrangement joins TRBV14 to TRBJ2-1; D may be TRBD1 (6 bases). V was clipped by 2 bases and J by 6 bases, with 14 bases between them. The germline CDR1 and CDR2 sequences are SGHDN and FVKESK. This CDR3 is 15 amino acids long. The chain's CDR3 is CASSQYRVGSNEQFF. Written as DNA, the CDR3 is TGTGCCAGCAGCCAATACAGGGTGGGGTCCAATGAGCAGTTCTTC.

This chain links TRBV7-3 with TRBJ1-4; D remains ambiguous. The CDR3 covers 13 residues. Germline V gives CDR1 SGHTA, CDR2 FQGTGA. V lost 5 bases to trimming and J lost 8 bases, with 12 bases between them. Written as DNA, the CDR3 is TGTGCCAGCAGCATAGGACCTGAGGAAAAACTGTTTTTT. Translating gives CASSIGPEEKLFF.

The chain recombines TRBV7-3 with TRBJ2-2, with D unclear. Trimming removed 8 bases from V and 4 bases from J, with 11 bases in between. The germline CDR1 and CDR2 sequences are SGHTA and FQGTGA. The CDR3 consists of 13 residues. For the CDR3, the DNA is TGTGCCAGCGGCCGTGGCAGCACCGGGGAGCTGTTTTTT. It codes for CASGRGSTGELFF.

This chain links TRBV10-1 with TRBJ1-2; 7 positions agree with TRBD1. CDR1 and CDR2 from the germline V gene are WNHNN and SYGVQD (reference sequence). V was pared by 2 bases and J by 5 bases, with 8 bases of the junction left unmatched. The CDR3 loop spans 15 amino acids. In nucleotides, the CDR3 is TGCGCCAGCAGTGAGAGAGGGGGCGCGGGGTATGGCTACACCTTC. Its protein product is CASSERGGAGYGYTF.

This chain uses TRBV6-5 with TRBJ2-3, with 9 positions matching TRBD1. Unmatched junction bases numbered 2, after V lost 2 bases and J lost 2 bases. The germline V gene encodes CDR1 MNHEY and CDR2 SVGAGI. The CDR3 consists of 15 residues. This CDR3 reads CASSYRDRVTDTQYF. The CDR3 coding sequence is TGTGCCAGCAGTTACCGGGACAGGGTCACAGATACGCAGTATTTT.

The chain carries TRBV28 and TRBJ1-2; TRBD1 matches 9 bases. Germline CDR1 reads MDHEN; CDR2 reads SYDVKM. The CDR3 is made up of 14 amino acids. V was pared by 5 bases and J by 3 bases, with 4 bases of the junction left unmatched. As DNA, the CDR3 is TGTGCCAGCAGTCTGGGACAGGGAGACTATGGCTACACCTTC. As protein: CASSLGQGDYGYTF.

The V gene is TRBV6-4, the J gene TRBJ2-3; 8 bases are a match to TRBD2. J was trimmed by 0 bases and V by 0 bases; bases with no gene match: 8. The V gene's germline CDR1 is MRHNA and CDR2 SNTAGT. CDR3 length: 18 residues. This CDR3 is CASSDSAGATISTDTQYF. In DNA, the CDR3 is TGTGCCAGCAGTGACTCAGCGGGAGCAACGATTAGCACAGATACGCAGTATTTT.

This clone was observed once. The gene calls are TRBV7-9 and TRBJ2-7; the match to TRBD1 covers 10 bases. Looked up from germline, CDR1 is SEHNR and CDR2 is FQNEAQ (reference sequence). V dropped 1 base and J dropped 5; count of bases not matched to a gene: 8. There are 16 residues in the CDR3. The CDR3 sequence: CASSLVGTGAINEQYF. In DNA form, the CDR3 reads TGTGCCAGCAGCTTAGTAGGGACAGGGGCAATCAACGAGCAGTACTTC.

The V call is TRBV28, the J call TRBJ1-1; D is ambiguous. V lost 6 bases and J lost 5, with 13 bases in between. The germline V gene encodes CDR1 MDHEN and CDR2 SYDVKM. The CDR3 is 13 residues long. Here the CDR3 reads CASSSSSRTEAFF. Written as DNA, the CDR3 is TGTGCCAGCAGCAGCTCCAGCCGGACTGAAGCTTTCTTT.

The chain joins TRBV5-6 to TRBJ2-5; D unresolved. From germline, CDR1 is SGHDT and CDR2 YYEEEE. This CDR3 is 13 amino acids long. The V end lost 0 bases, the J end lost 5 bases, and 8 bases lay between the germline ends. CDR3: CASSLDGWETQYF. CDR3 nucleotide sequence: TGTGCCAGCAGCTTGGACGGGTGGGAGACCCAGTACTTC.

Here the CDR3 reads CASSLGGTGDEKLFF. CDR3 bases: TGTGCCAGCAGCCTAGGGGGGACGGGTGATGAAAAACTGTTTTTT. V and J are TRBV7-9 and TRBJ1-4; weak D call: TRBD1 (6 bases). The germline V gene has CDR1 SEHNR and CDR2 FQNEAQ (reference sequence). Deletions cut 5 bases from V and 6 bases from J, with 16 bases between. The CDR3 is 15 residues long.